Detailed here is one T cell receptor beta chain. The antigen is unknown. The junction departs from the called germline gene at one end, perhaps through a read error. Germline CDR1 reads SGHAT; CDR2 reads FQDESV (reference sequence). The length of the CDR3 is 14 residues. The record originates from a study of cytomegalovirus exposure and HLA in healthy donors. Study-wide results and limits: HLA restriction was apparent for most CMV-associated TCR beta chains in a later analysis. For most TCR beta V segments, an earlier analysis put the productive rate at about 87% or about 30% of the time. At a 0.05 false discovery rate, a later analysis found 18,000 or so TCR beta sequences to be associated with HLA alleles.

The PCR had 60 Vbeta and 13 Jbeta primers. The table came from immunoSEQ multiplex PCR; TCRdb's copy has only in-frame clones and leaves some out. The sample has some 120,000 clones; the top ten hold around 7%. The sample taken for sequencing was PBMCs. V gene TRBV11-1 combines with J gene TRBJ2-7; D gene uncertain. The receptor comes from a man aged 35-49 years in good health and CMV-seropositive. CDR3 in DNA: TGTGCCAGCAGCTTAGCCGGGTCTCTGCTCGTCGGGTCCTTC. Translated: CASSLAGSLLVGSF. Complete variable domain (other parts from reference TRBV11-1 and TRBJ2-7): EAEVAQSPRYKITEKSQAVAFWCDPISGHATLYWYRQILGQGPELLVQFQDESVVDDSQLPKDRFSAERLKGVDSTLKIQPAELGDSAMYLCASSLAGSLLVGSFGPGTRLTVT.